Below, one T cell receptor (beta chain) is given with its context. Antigen unknown. Germline lookup yields CDR1 DFQATT and CDR2 SNEGSKA (reference sequence). The CDR3 runs 12 residues. The germline V and J ends were trimmed by 3 bases and 5 bases, with 10 bases remaining between them. This entry is derived from a study of CD8 T cells in ankylosing spondylitis. Study findings and constraints: A TCR beta motif made of about 8 highly homologous variants seemed typical of ankylosing spondylitis blood.

Quantitative 5'-RACE was performed with molecular barcodes, and it yielded the TCR beta libraries. One entry per CDR3 protein results from TCRdb running MiXCR on the 5' RACE reads. The sample shows more than 600,000 distinct CDR3 sequences, about 20% of them seen only once. Sequenced input: blood, either unsorted or a sorted T cell fraction (not recorded which). The TCR sequence derives from a male donor with ankylosing spondylitis. V gene TRBV20-1 combines with J gene TRBJ1-1, with unresolved D. CDR3 sequence (DNA): TGCAGTGCTAGCCCCTACGGAACTGAAGCTTTCTTT. It yields the protein CSASPYGTEAFF.